This T cell receptor (beta chain) emerged from a study of beta chain features in type 1 diabetes. Regarding the study as a whole: Individuals with type 1 diabetes displayed fewer insertions and more deletions at VDJ junctions. Shortening that was moderate but significant affected the TCRB CDR3s of Type 1 diabetes patients in all four CD4+ subsets.

Expressed TCRB transcripts got sequenced, as all isolated RNA was reverse transcribed. Generated by immunoSEQ multiplex PCR, the TCRdb table keeps only in-frame clones and is missing some. The data contain under 400,000 clones, roughly a fifth of them singletons. The germline V gene encodes CDR1 KGHSH and CDR2 LQKENI. Trimming left V 5 bases short and J 4 bases short, with 15 bases between. The CDR3 sequence is 14 residues long. CD4+ naive, central memory, regulatory and stem cell-like memory subsets were isolated by sorting on CD45RO/CCR7/CD25/CD127/CD95/CD27. With regard to this clone: Antigen: not known.

The rearrangement joins TRBV18 to TRBJ2-7, with TRBD1 as a possible D gene (5 bases). This TCR derives from a woman under 30 in good health. Specimen: naive CD4+ T cells from blood. The CDR3 loop is CASSSREGAYEQYF. For the CDR3, the DNA is TGTGCCAGCTCAAGTCGTGAAGGGGCTTACGAGCAGTACTTC.